This entry describes one T cell receptor (beta chain). Its target is unknown. Germline V gene lookup returns CDR1 SGHRS and CDR2 YFSETQ. V dropped 4 bases and J dropped 4; count of bases not matched to a gene: 19. The CDR3 extends over 18 amino acids. The data stem from a study of Ad26.COV2.S vaccination and SARS-CoV-2 variants. Clones were read by immunoSEQ multiplex PCR, and TCRdb kept only the in-frame ones, dropping some. The table shows roughly 330,000 clones, with 85% to 90% occurring only once. The study's findings and limits: Total T cell responses may have been underestimated by the TCR breadth and depth analyses.

The treatment: around 19 received Ad26.COV2.S at low or high dose, single or two shots; about 5 received placebo; per-sample allocation not given. Sampling was done on day 63 after the first vaccine or placebo injection. The shot given was an Ad26 vector that makes Wuhan-strain SARS-CoV-2 spike. This sample comprised peripheral blood, obtained in a trial of Ad26.COV2.S vaccine versus placebo. J is TRBJ2-5 and V is TRBV5-1; 7 bases align to TRBD2. The receptor's source is a person aged 18-60 years who received the Ad26.COV2.S COVID-19 vaccine or a placebo. CDR3 amino acids: CASSPISISSGMGETQYF. DNA of the CDR3: TGCGCCAGCAGCCCCATCAGCATATCTAGCGGCATGGGAGAGACCCAGTACTTC.